Listed below are T cell receptor beta chains from one sample, sequenced in a study of control samples from healthy donors and cancer patients. Clones were sequenced by immunoSEQ multiplex PCR, and TCRdb holds only the in-frame ones, with some missing. In the table there are around 90,000 clones, around four fifths of which are singletons. The sample taken for sequencing was blood. The receptors were sampled from a man aged 25 to 40 in good health. Each CDR3 is given with its conserved first and last residue. The order of the fields is clone size, J gene, D gene, V gene, CDR3 protein. D genes are given only for firm matches. A row's size may be missing; if present it is once, few, many or a size class.

>NA|TRBJ1-2|TRBD1|TRBV7-2
CASSLDTGTGAGYTF
>once|TRBJ2-6|NA|TRBV28
CASSLAGNYGANVLTF
>NA|TRBJ1-2|NA|TRBV29-1
CSVADGNYGYTF
>once|TRBJ1-4|NA|TRBV19
CASSQRGGLTNEKLFF
>once|TRBJ2-7|TRBD1|TRBV6-5
CAWYRDRGYEQYF
>NA|TRBJ2-1|NA|TRBV27
CASSSTGNEQFF
>NA|TRBJ2-5|NA|TRBV11-1
CASSFYRMYQETQYF
>NA|TRBJ2-3|NA|TRBV27
CASSFLGGLTDTQYF
>NA|TRBJ2-7|NA|TRBV18
CASSPLGLYEQYF
>NA|TRBJ1-1|TRBD1|TRBV5-6
CASSPPRQGGTEAFF
>few|TRBJ2-7|NA|TRBV7-9
CASSFISAGDHEQYF
>NA|TRBJ2-2|NA|TRBV24-1
CATSDSGGLTGELFF
>NA|TRBJ1-4|NA|TRBV15
CATSIGTTTNEKLFF
>once|TRBJ1-6|NA|TRBV7-9
CASTTRDGNSPLHF
>NA|TRBJ2-1|TRBD2|TRBV19
CASSDSSGGIYNEQFF
>NA|TRBJ1-2|TRBD1|TRBV6-4
CASSEGQGYGYTF
>few|TRBJ1-5|NA|TRBV30
CAWSGGGVNQPQHF
>few|TRBJ1-1|NA|TRBV7-9
CASSLTQKPNTEAFF
>NA|TRBJ2-4|TRBD1|TRBV15
CATSRDRGVLAKNIQYF
>NA|TRBJ1-1|NA|TRBV12-3/TRBV12-4
CASSLGGGTEAFF
>NA|TRBJ2-3|NA|TRBV6-6
CASSTGTQLSTDTQYF
>NA|TRBJ1-5|TRBD1|TRBV11-2
CASSLDRSIWQPQHF
>NA|TRBJ1-4|TRBD1|TRBV28
CASRDRGNEKLFF
>NA|TRBJ2-2|NA|TRBV28
CASSLWAGAGTGELFF
>NA|TRBJ2-3|NA|TRBV9
CASTRRGGGTFTDTQYF
>NA|TRBJ1-1|TRBD1|TRBV28
CASSLVMQGADPDFF